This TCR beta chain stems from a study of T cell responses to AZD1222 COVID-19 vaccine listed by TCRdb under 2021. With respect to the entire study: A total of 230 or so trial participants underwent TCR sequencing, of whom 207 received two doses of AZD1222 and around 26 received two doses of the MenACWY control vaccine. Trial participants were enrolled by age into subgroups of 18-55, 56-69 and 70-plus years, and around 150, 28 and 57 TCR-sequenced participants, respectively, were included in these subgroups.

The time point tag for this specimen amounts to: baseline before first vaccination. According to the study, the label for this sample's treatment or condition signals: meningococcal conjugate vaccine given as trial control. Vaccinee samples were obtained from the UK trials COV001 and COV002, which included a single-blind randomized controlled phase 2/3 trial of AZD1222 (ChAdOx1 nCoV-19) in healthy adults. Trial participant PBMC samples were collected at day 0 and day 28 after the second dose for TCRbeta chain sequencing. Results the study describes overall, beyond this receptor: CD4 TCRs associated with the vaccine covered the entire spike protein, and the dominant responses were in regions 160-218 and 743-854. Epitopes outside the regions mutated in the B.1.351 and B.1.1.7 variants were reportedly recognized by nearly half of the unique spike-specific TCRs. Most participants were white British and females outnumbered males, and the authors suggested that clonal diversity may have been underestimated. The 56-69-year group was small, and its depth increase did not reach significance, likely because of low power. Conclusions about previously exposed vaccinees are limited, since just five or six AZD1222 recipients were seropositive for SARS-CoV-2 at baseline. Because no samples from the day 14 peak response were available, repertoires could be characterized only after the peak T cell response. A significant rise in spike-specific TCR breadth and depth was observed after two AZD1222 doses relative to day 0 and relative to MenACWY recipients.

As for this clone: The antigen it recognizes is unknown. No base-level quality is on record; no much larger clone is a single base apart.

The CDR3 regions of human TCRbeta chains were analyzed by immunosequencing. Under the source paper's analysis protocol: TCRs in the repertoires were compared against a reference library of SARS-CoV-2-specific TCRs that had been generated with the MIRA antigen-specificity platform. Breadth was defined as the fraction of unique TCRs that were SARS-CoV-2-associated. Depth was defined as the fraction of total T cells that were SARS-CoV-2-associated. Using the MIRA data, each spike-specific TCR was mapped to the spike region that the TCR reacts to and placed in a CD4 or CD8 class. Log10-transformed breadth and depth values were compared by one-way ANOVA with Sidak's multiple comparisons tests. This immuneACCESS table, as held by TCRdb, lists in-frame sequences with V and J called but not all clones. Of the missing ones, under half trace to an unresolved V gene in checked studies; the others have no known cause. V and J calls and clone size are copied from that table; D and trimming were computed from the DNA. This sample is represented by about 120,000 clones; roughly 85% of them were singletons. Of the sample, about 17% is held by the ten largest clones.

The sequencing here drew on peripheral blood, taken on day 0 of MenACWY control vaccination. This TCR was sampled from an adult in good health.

DNA sequence: TGTGCCAGCAATGACCTGAGGGGGGTCACCGGGGAGCTGTTTTTT. The translation is CASNDLRGVTGELFF. This chain joins TRBV28 to TRBJ2-2; the D gene is perhaps TRBD1 or TRBD2, each of them matching over 6 bases. The germline V gene yields MDHEN for CDR1 and SYDVKM for CDR2. The CDR3 runs 15 amino acids, cysteine and phenylalanine included. Only the CDR3 part of the read is kept: 45 bases, read in frame from the first base. Trimming removed 7 bases from V and 4 bases from J, leaving 16 bases between the germline ends.